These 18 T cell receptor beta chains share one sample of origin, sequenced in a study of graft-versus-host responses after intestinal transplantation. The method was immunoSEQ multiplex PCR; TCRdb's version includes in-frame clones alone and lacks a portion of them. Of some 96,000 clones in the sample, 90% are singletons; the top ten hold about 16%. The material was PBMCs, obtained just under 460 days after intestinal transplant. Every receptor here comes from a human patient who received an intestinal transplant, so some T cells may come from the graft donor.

The CDR3 region is CASSWGGSLNYGYTF. The CDR3 DNA is TGCGCCAGCAGCTGGGGTGGTAGCTTGAACTATGGCTACACCTTC. This chain links TRBV5-1 with TRBJ1-2; D remains ambiguous. There are 15 residues in the CDR3. Germline values: CDR1 SGHRS, CDR2 YFSETQ. The V gene lost 3 bases and the J gene lost 2 bases, with 14 bases spanning the gap.

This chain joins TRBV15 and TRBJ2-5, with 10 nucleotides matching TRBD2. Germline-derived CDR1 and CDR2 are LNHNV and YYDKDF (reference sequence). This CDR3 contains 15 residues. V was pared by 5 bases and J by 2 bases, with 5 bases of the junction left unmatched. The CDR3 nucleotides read TGTGCCACCAGCCTTAGCGGGGGGCCACAAGAGACCCAGTACTTC. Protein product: CATSLSGGPQETQYF.

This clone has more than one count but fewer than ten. CDR3 nucleotide sequence: TGTGCCAGCAGTGGGGACAGCTCTGGGGCCAACGTCCTGACTTTC. Its translation: CASSGDSSGANVLTF. The genes are TRBV6-1 and TRBJ2-6; TRBD1 matches 7 bases. This CDR3 is built from 15 residues. Germline V gene lookup returns CDR1 MNHNS and CDR2 SASEGT. The V gene end was trimmed by 4 bases and the J gene end by 0 bases; junction bases not matched to a gene: 0.

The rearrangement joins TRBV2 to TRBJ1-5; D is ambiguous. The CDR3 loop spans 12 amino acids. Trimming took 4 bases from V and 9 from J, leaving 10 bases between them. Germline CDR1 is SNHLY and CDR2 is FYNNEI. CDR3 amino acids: CASSGHTVPQHF. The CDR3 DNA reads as TGTGCCAGCAGTGGGCACACGGTGCCCCAGCATTTT.

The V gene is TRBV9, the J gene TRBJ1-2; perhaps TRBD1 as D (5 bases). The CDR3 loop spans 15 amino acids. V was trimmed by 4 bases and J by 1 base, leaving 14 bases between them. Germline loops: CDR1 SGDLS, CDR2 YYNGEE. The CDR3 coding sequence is TGTGCCAGCAGCCACGGGGGGGTAGGTAACTATGGCTACACCTTC. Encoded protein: CASSHGGVGNYGYTF.

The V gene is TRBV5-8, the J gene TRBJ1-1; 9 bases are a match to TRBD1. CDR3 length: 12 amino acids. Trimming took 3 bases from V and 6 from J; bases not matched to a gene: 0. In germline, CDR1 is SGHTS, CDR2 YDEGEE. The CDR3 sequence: CASSWTGAEAFF. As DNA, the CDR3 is TGTGCCAGCAGCTGGACAGGGGCTGAAGCTTTCTTT.

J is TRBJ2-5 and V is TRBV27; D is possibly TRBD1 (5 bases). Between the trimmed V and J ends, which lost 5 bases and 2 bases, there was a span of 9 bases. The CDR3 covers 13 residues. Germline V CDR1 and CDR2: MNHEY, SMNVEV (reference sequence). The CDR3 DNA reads TGTGCCAGCAGTGACCGACAGCAAGAGACCCAGTACTTC. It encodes CASSDRQQETQYF.

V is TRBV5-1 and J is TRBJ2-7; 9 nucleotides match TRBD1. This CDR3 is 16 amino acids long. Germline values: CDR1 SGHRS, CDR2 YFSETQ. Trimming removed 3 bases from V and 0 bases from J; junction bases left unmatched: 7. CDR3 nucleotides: TGCGCCAGCAGCTCGCCCAGGACAGGGGACTCCTACGAGCAGTACTTC. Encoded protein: CASSSPRTGDSYEQYF.

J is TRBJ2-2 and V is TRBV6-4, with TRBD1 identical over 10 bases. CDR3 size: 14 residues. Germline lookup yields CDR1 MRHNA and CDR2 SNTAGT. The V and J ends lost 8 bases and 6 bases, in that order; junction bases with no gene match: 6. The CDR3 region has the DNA TGTGCCAGCTCGACAGGGGGCACGGCCGGGGAGCTGTTTTTT. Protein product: CASSTGGTAGELFF.

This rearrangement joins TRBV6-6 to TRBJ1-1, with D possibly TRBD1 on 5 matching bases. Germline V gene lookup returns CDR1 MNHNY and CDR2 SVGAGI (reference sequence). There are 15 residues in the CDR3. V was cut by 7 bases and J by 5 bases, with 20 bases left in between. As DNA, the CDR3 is TGTGCCAGCACTTCCTTGTGGGGTAGGGGTACTGAAGCTTTCTTT. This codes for CASTSLWGRGTEAFF.

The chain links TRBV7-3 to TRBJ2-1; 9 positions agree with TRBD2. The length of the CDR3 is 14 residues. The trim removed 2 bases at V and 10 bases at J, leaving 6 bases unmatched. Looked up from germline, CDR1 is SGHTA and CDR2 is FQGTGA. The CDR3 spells CASSLAGGPEEQFF. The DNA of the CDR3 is TGTGCCAGCAGCTTAGCGGGGGGGCCGGAAGAGCAGTTCTTC.

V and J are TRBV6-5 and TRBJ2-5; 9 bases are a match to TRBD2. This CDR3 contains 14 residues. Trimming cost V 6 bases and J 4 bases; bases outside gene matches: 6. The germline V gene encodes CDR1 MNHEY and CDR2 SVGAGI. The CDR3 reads CASRTAGGVETQYF. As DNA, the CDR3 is TGTGCCAGCAGGACCGCGGGGGGGGTAGAGACCCAGTACTTC.

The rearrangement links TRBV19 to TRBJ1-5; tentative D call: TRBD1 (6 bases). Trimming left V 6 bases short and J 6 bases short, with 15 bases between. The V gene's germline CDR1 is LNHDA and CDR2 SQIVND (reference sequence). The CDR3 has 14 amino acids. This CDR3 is CASRPGQGTQPQHF. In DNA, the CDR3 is TGTGCCAGTAGGCCCGGGCAGGGGACTCAGCCCCAGCATTTT.

The CDR3 DNA follows: TGTGCCAGTAGTAAGGGACAGGGGCTCGTTTATGGCTACACCTTC. Protein product: CASSKGQGLVYGYTF. This chain joins TRBV19 and TRBJ1-2; 10 bases fit TRBD1. The CDR3 spans 15 residues. V trimming: 4 bases; J trimming: 5 bases; junction bases outside the gene matches: 7. Germline CDR1 and CDR2: LNHDA and SQIVND (reference sequence).

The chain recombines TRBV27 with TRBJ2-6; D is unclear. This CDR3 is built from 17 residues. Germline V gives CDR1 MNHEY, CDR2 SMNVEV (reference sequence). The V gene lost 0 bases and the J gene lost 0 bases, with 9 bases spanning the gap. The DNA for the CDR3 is TGTGCCAGCAGTTTATCGCGTGACACCTCTGGGGCCAACGTCCTGACTTTC. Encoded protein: CASSLSRDTSGANVLTF.

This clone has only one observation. CDR3 residues: CATSRDIEGEVEQYF. The CDR3 nucleotides are TGTGCCACCAGCAGAGATATAGAGGGGGAAGTCGAGCAGTACTTC. The V and J genes are TRBV15 and TRBJ2-7; D might be TRBD1 (6 bases). The CDR3 extends over 15 amino acids. The V gene lost 0 bases and the J gene lost 6 bases, with 15 bases spanning the gap. From germline, CDR1 is LNHNV and CDR2 YYDKDF (reference sequence).

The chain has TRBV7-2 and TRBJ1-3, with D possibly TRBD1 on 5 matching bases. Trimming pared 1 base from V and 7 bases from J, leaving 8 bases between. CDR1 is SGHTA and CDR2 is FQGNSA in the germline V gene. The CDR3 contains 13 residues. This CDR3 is CASSLVKGNTIYF. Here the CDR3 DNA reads TGTGCCAGCAGCTTAGTCAAGGGGAACACCATATATTTT.

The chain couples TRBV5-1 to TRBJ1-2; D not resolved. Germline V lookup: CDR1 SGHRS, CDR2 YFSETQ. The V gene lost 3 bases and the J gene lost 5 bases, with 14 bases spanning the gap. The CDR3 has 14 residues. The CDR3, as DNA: TGCGCCAGCAGCTCCACGGTGGGTGGGTATGGCTACACCTTC. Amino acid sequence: CASSSTVGGYGYTF.